A selection of T cell receptor beta chains follows, all from one sample in a study of T cells in Graves' hyperthyroidism and ophthalmopathy. Each CDR3 protein gets one entry after TCRdb re-called the multiplex PCR reads with MiXCR. The sample lists approximately 410,000 distinct CDR3 sequences; roughly 14% were seen once. Sequenced sample: blood. The source is a young man with Graves' ophthalmopathy. CDR3s include the opening cysteine and the closing phenylalanine or tryptophan. D genes are given only for firm matches. Not all rows give a size; the values are once, few, many and, for expanded clones, a class.

d_call	clone_size	v_call	j_call	cdr3_aa	cdr3_nt
-	many	TRBV11-2	TRBJ2-7	CASSETGRDEQYF	TGTGCCAGCAGCGAAACAGGGAGGGACGAGCAGTACTTC
-	many	TRBV7-2	TRBJ1-2	CASSWRGYGYTF	TGTGCCAGCAGCTGGCGGGGGTATGGCTACACCTTC
-	-	TRBV5-1	TRBJ1-1	CASSWGGAEAFF	TGCGCCAGCAGCTGGGGGGGTGCTGAAGCTTTCTTT
TRBD2	many	TRBV29-1	TRBJ2-7	CSVGGYEQYF	TGCAGCGTCGGGGGGTACGAGCAGTACTTC
-	few	TRBV20-1	TRBJ1-1	CSARSQVGEAFF	TGCAGTGCTAGATCGCAGGTCGGTGAAGCTTTCTTT
-	-	TRBV7-2	TRBJ2-1	CASSFRWSQFF	TGTGCCAGCAGCTTTAGGTGGTCTCAGTTCTTC
TRBD2	many	TRBV12-3/TRBV12-4	TRBJ2-2	CASRFITSLAGSTGELFF	TGTGCCAGCAGGTTTATTACGTCGCTAGCGGGGTCCACCGGGGAGCTGTTTTTT
-	few	TRBV24-1	TRBJ1-4	CATSDNATPGSEKLFF	TGTGCCACCAGTGATAACGCGACCCCGGGTTCTGAAAAACTGTTTTTT
TRBD1	many	TRBV6-1	TRBJ2-7	CASSGTGVRYEQYF	TGTGCCAGCAGTGGGACAGGGGTAAGGTACGAGCAGTACTTC
-	-	TRBV7-2	TRBJ1-1	CASSTDRQRTEAFF	TGTGCCAGCAGTACAGACAGGCAGCGGACTGAAGCTTTCTTT
-	-	TRBV20-1	TRBJ1-6	CSAREIKGNNSPLHF	TGCAGTGCTAGAGAGATTAAGGGTAATAATTCACCCCTCCACTTT